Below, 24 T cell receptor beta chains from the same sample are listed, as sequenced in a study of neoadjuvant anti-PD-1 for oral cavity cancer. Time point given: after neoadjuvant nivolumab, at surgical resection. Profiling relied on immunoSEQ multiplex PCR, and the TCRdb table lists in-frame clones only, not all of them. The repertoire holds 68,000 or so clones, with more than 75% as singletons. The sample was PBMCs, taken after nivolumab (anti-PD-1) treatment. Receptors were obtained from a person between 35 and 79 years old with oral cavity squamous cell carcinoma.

The CDR3 is CASSLDGRTTDTQYF. CDR3 nucleotide sequence: TGTGCCAGCAGCTTAGACGGGAGGACCACAGATACGCAGTATTTT. The chain couples TRBV7-6 to TRBJ2-3; TRBD2 agrees at 7 bases. The trim removed 1 base at V and 2 bases at J, leaving 3 bases unmatched. CDR3 size: 15 residues. Germline CDR1 is SGHVS and CDR2 is FNYEAQ.

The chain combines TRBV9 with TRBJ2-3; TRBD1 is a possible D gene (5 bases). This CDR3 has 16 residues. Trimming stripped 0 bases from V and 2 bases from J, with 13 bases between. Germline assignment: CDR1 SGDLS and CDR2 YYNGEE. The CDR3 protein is CASSVDGLGDTDTQYF. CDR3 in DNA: TGTGCCAGCAGCGTAGATGGGCTAGGGGACACAGATACGCAGTATTTT.

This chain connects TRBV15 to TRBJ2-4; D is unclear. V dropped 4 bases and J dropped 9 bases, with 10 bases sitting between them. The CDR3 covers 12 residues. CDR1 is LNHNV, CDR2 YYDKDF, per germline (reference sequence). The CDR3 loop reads CATSTGSSIQYF. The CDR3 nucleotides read TGTGCCACCAGCACAGGATCGAGCATTCAGTACTTC.

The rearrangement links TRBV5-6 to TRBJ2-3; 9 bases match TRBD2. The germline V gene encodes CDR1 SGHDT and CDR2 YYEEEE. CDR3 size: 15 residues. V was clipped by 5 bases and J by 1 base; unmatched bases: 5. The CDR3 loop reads CASSLSGRGTDTQYF. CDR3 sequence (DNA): TGTGCCAGCAGTCTTAGCGGGAGAGGCACAGATACGCAGTATTTT.

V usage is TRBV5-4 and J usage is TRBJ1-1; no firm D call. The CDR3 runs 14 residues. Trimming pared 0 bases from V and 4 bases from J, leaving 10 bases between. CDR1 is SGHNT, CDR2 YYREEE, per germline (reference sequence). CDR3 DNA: TGTGCCAGCAGCTTGGATGTGGGAAGCACTGAAGCTTTCTTT. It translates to CASSLDVGSTEAFF.

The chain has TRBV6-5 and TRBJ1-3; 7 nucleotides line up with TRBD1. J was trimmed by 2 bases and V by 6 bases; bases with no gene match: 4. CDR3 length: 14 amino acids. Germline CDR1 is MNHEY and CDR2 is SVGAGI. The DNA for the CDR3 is TGTGCCAGCAGCCAACAGGGGACTGGAAACACCATATATTTT. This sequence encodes CASSQQGTGNTIYF.

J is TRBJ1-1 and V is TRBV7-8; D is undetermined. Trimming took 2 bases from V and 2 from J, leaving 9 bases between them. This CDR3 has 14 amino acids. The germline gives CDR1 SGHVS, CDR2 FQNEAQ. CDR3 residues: CASSLRQSNTEAFF. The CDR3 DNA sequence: TGTGCCAGCAGCTTACGGCAGTCTAACACTGAAGCTTTCTTT.

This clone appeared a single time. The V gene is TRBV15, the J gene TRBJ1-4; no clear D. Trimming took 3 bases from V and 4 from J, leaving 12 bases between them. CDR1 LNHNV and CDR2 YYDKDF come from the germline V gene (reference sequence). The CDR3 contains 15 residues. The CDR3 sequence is CATSREYSGNEKLFF. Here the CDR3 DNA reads TGTGCCACCAGCAGGGAGTACTCGGGTAATGAAAAACTGTTTTTT.

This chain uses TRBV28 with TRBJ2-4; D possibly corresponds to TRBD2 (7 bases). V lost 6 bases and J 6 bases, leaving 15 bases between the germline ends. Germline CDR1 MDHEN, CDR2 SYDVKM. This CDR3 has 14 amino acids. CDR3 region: CASRGGPKGNIQYF. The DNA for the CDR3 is TGTGCCAGCAGGGGGGGGCCGAAGGGAAACATTCAGTACTTC.

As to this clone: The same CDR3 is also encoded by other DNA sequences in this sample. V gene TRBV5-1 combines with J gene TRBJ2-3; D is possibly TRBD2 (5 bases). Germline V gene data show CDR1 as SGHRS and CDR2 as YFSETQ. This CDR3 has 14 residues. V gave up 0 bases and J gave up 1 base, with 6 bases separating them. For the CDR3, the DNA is TGCGCCAGCAGCTTGGCCGGGGGCACAGATACGCAGTATTTT. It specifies CASSLAGGTDTQYF. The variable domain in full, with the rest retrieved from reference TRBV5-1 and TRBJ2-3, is KAGVTQTPRYLIKTRGQQVTLSCSPISGHRSVSWYQQTPGQGLQFLFEYFSETQRNKGNFPGRFSGRQFSNSRSEMNVSTLELGDSALYLCASSLAGGTDTQYFGPGTRLTVL.

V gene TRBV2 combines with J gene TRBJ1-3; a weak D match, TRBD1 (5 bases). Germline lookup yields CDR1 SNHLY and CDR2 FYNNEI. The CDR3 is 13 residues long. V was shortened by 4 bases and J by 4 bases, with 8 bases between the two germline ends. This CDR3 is CASSGGPGNTIYF. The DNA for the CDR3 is TGTGCCAGCAGTGGGGGCCCCGGAAACACCATATATTTT.

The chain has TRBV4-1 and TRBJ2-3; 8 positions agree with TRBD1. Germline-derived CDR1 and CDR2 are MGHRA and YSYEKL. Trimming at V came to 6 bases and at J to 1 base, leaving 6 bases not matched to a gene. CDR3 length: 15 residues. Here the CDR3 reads CASRPGQGRTDTQYF. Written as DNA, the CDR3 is TGCGCCAGCAGACCTGGACAGGGTCGCACAGATACGCAGTATTTT.

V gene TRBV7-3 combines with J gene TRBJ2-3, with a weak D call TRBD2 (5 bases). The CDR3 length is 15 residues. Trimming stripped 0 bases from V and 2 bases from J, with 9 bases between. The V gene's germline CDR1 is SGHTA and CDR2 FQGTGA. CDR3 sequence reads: CASSLTSGYTDTQYF. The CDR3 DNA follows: TGTGCCAGCAGCTTAACAAGCGGATACACAGATACGCAGTATTTT.

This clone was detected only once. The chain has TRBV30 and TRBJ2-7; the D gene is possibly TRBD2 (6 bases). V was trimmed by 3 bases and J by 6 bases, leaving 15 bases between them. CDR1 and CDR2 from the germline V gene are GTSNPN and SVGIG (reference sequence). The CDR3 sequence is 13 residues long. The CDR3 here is CAWRYGGNGEQYF. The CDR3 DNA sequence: TGTGCCTGGAGATACGGCGGGAACGGCGAGCAGTACTTC.

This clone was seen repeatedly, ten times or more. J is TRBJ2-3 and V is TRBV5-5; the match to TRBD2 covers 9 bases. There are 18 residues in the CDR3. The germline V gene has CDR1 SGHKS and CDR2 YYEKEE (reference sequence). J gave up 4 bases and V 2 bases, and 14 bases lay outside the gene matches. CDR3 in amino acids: CASSFEVPGLAYSDTQYF. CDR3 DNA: TGTGCCAGCAGCTTCGAAGTTCCGGGACTAGCTTACTCAGATACGCAGTATTTT.

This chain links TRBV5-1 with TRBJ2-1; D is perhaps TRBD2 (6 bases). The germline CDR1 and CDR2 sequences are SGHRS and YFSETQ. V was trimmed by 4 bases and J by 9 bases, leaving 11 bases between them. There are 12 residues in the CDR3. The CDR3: CASSVGTPEQFF. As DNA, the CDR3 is TGCGCCAGCAGCGTGGGGACTCCTGAGCAGTTCTTC.

CDR3: CATSRVGGGTNEAFF. CDR3 bases: TGTGCCACCAGCAGAGTCGGGGGCGGCACAAATGAAGCTTTCTTT. The chain is built from TRBV15 and TRBJ1-1; D may be TRBD1 (6 bases). Germline CDR1 is LNHNV and CDR2 is YYDKDF (reference sequence). V shed 1 base and J shed 7 bases, with 16 bases lying between them. This CDR3 region has 15 residues. The entire variable domain, with the rest obtained from reference TRBV15 and TRBJ1-1, is as follows: DAMVIQNPRYQVTQFGKPVTLSCSQTLNHNVMYWYQQKSSQAPKLLFHYYDKDFNNEADTPDNFQSRRPNTSFCFLDIRSPGLGDTAMYLCATSRVGGGTNEAFFGQGTRLTVV.

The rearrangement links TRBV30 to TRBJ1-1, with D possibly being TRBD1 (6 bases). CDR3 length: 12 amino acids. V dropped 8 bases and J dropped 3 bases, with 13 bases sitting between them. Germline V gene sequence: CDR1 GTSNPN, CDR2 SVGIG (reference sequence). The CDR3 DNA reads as TGTGCCACAAGGGGGGGGGACACTGAAGCTTTCTTT. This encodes CATRGGDTEAFF.

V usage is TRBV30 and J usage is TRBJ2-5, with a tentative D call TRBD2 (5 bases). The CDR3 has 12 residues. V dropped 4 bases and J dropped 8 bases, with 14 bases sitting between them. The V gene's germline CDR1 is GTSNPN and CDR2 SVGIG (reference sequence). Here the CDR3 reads CAWTFEGRTQYF. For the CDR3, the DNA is TGTGCCTGGACCTTCGAGGGTCGAACCCAGTACTTC.

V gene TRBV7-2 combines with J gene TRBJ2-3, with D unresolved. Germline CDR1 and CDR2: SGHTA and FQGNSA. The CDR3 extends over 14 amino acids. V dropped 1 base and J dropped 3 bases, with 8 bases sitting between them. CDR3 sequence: CASSLDYLTDTQYF. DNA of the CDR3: TGTGCCAGCAGCTTAGACTATTTGACAGATACGCAGTATTTT. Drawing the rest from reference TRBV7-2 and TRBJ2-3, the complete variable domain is GAGVSQSPSNKVTEKGKDVELRCDPISGHTALYWYRQSLGQGLEFLIYFQGNSAPDKSGLPSDRFSAERTGGSVSTLTIQRTQQEDSAVYLCASSLDYLTDTQYFGPGTRLTVL.

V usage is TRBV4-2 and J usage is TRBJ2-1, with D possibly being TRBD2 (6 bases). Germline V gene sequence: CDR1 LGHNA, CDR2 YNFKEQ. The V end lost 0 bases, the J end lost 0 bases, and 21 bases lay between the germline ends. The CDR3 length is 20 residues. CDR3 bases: TGTGCCAGCAGCCAAGAGATAATGGAGGGGCAATTGAGCTCCTACAATGAGCAGTTCTTC. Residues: CASSQEIMEGQLSSYNEQFF.

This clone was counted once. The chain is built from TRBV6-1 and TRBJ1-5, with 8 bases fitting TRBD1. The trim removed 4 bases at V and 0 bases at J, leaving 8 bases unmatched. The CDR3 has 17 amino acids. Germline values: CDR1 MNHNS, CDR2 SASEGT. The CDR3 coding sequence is TGTGCCAGCAGTGGCCAGGGGGCGGTTAATAGCAATCAGCCCCAGCATTTT. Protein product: CASSGQGAVNSNQPQHF.

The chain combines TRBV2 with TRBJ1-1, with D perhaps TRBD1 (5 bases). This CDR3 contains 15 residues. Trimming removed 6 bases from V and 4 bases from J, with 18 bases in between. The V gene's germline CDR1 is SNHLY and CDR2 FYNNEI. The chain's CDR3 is CASREDGGVGTEAFF. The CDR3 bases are TGTGCCAGCAGGGAGGATGGAGGGGTGGGCACTGAAGCTTTCTTT.

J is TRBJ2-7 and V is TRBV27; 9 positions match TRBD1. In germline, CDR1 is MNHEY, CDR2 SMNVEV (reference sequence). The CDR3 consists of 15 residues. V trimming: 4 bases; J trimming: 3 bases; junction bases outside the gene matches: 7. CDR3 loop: CASSSTGGLIYEQYF. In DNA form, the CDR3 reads TGTGCCAGCAGTTCTACAGGGGGCCTCATCTACGAGCAGTACTTC.